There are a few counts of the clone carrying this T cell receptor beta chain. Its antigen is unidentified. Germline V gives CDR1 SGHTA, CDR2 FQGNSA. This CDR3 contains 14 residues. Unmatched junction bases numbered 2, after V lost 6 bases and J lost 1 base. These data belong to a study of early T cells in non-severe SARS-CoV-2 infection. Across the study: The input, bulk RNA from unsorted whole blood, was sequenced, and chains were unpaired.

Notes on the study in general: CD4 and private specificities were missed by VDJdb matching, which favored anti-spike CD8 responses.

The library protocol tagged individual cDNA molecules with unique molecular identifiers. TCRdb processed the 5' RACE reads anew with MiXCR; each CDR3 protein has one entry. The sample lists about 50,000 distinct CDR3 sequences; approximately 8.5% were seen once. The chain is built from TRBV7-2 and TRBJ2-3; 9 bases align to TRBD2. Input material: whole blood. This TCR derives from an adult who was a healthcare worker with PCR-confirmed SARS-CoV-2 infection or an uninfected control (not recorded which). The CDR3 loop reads CASRVAGGTDTQYF. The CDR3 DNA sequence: TGTGCCAGCAGGGTAGCGGGAGGCACAGATACGCAGTATTTT. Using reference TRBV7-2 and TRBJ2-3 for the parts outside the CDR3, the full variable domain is GAGVSQSPSNKVTEKGKDVELRCDPISGHTALYWYRQSLGQGLEFLIYFQGNSAPDKSGLPSDRFSAERTGGSVSTLTIQRTQQEDSAVYLCASRVAGGTDTQYFGPGTRLTVL.